Following are 7 T cell receptor beta chains from one sample sequenced in a study of cytotoxic CD8 clonotypes in ibrutinib-treated CLL. TCRdb's copy holds only in-frame clones and misses some; the assay was immunoSEQ multiplex PCR. The sample has 130,000 or so clones, about 80% seen once. Sequenced material: PBMCs, taken after 12 months of ibrutinib treatment. The receptors come from a human donor with chronic lymphocytic leukemia.

J is TRBJ2-7 and V is TRBV5-1; no clear D. The V gene lost 0 bases and the J gene lost 0 bases, with 10 bases spanning the gap. This CDR3 spans 15 amino acids. CDR1 and CDR2 (germline): SGHRS, YFSETQ. The CDR3 sequence is CASSLGPLSSYEQYF. The CDR3 region has the DNA TGCGCCAGCAGCTTGGGACCGCTGAGCTCCTACGAGCAGTACTTC.

As regards this clone: A read error may produce the germline difference seen at one junction end. The rearrangement uses TRBV6-5 and TRBJ1-4; 8 bases fit TRBD1. CDR1 is MNHEY and CDR2 is SVGAGI in the germline V gene. The length of the CDR3 is 15 residues. The CDR3 sequence is CASSDWTGTNGKLFF. The CDR3 DNA follows: TGTGCCAGCAGCGATTGGACAGGGACAAATGGAAAACTGTTTTTT.

The chain couples TRBV5-1 to TRBJ2-5, with no clear D. Trimming stripped 0 bases from V and 1 base from J, with 7 bases between. Germline V CDR1 and CDR2: SGHRS, YFSETQ. The CDR3 runs 14 residues. The CDR3 spells CASSLVSPQETQYF. The CDR3, as DNA: TGCGCCAGCAGCTTGGTCAGTCCCCAAGAGACCCAGTACTTC.

This clone is labeled medium-sized. The DNA for the CDR3 is TGTGCCAGCAGCTCCCGTTCTCGGGGCAATCAGCCCCAGCATTTT. The encoded protein is CASSSRSRGNQPQHF. This sequence joins TRBV5-4 and TRBJ1-5; D gene uncertain. This CDR3 contains 15 residues. Deletions cut 3 bases from V and 2 bases from J, with 12 bases between. Per the germline V gene, CDR1 is SGHNT and CDR2 is YYREEE (reference sequence).

This chain links TRBV4-3 with TRBJ2-1, with a possible D match to TRBD2 (5 bases). The CDR3 consists of 15 residues. CDR1 and CDR2 from the germline V gene are LGHNA and YSLEER. Deletions cut 0 bases from V and 3 bases from J, with 9 bases between. The DNA of the CDR3 is TGCGCCAGCAGCCAAGAAAGGACTGGCTACAATGAGCAGTTCTTC. It specifies CASSQERTGYNEQFF.

The chain is built from TRBV28 and TRBJ1-2, with no clear D. Germline CDR1 reads MDHEN; CDR2 reads SYDVKM. The CDR3 covers 12 residues. Trimming took off 10 bases at V and 2 bases at J, with 11 bases between the two ends. The DNA for the CDR3 is TGTGCCACTACCCTAGGAAACTATGGCTACACCTTC. Protein: CATTLGNYGYTF.

The chain is built from TRBV2 and TRBJ2-2; the D is unclear. Germline assignment: CDR1 SNHLY and CDR2 FYNNEI. Deletions cut 2 bases from V and 3 bases from J, with 19 bases between. CDR3 length equals 18 residues. CDR3 in amino acids: CASSESPVAEYYTGELFF. CDR3 in DNA: TGTGCCAGCAGTGAATCGCCTGTGGCAGAGTATTACACCGGGGAGCTGTTTTTT. Full variable domain (rest looked up from reference TRBV2 and TRBJ2-2): EPEVTQTPSHQVTQMGQEVILRCVPISNHLYFYWYRQILGQKVEFLVSFYNNEISEKSEIFDDQFSVERPDGSNFTLKIRSTKLEDSAMYFCASSESPVAEYYTGELFFGEGSRLTVL.